These 13 T cell receptor beta chains originate from one sample sequenced in a study of beta chain features in type 1 diabetes. The entirety of the isolated RNA underwent reverse transcription, so expressed TCRB transcripts were sequenced. Generated by immunoSEQ multiplex PCR, the TCRdb table keeps only in-frame clones and is missing some. The sample shows just under 150,000 clones, roughly a tenth of them seen only once. Sequenced input: naive CD4+ T cells from blood. Every receptor here comes from a man between 18 and 29 years old in good health.

This sequence joins TRBV2 and TRBJ1-5; tentatively, D is TRBD1 (6 bases). Germline V gene lookup returns CDR1 SNHLY and CDR2 FYNNEI. CDR3 size: 14 residues. V was cut by 2 bases and J by 6 bases, with 11 bases left in between. The chain's CDR3 is CASSESGGGQPQHF. Here the CDR3 DNA reads TGTGCCAGCAGTGAATCTGGGGGCGGTCAGCCCCAGCATTTT.

This clone showed up just a few times. The chain combines TRBV30 with TRBJ1-2, with TRBD1 as a possible D gene (6 bases). Germline lookup yields CDR1 GTSNPN and CDR2 SVGIG (reference sequence). The CDR3 runs 15 residues. Trimming took 1 base from V and 2 from J, leaving 14 bases between them. CDR3 sequence: CAWSDGQGSNYGYTF. CDR3 DNA: TGTGCCTGGAGTGATGGGCAGGGGTCCAACTATGGCTACACCTTC.

This clone appeared a few times. The V gene is TRBV6-1, the J gene TRBJ2-7, with TRBD2 matching 10 bases. The CDR3 extends over 15 amino acids. V shed 4 bases, J shed 4 bases, and the junction held 7 bases outside the gene matches. CDR1 MNHNS and CDR2 SASEGT come from the germline V gene. The CDR3 nucleotides are TGTGCCAGCAGTGTGACTAGCGGGCGGATATACGAGCAGTACTTC. Translation gives CASSVTSGRIYEQYF.

The sample holds a few counts of this clone. As DNA, the CDR3 is TGTGCCAGCAGTTTGAGACGGGGATCTAACTATGGCTACACCTTC. This encodes CASSLRRGSNYGYTF. The gene calls are TRBV28 and TRBJ1-2; no definite D call. This CDR3 has 15 residues. CDR1 is MDHEN, CDR2 SYDVKM, per germline. V was trimmed by 3 bases and J by 0 bases, leaving 11 bases between them.

The chain employs TRBV18 and TRBJ2-7, with D possibly TRBD1 on 6 matching bases. V dropped 2 bases and J dropped 0 bases, with 17 bases sitting between them. The CDR3 covers 17 residues. Germline V gene data show CDR1 as KGHSH and CDR2 as LQKENI. For the CDR3, the DNA is TGTGCCAGCTCACCAGTTGGGGGCAGCACCCCCTCCTACGAGCAGTACTTC. This translates into CASSPVGGSTPSYEQYF.

The chain links TRBV6-6 to TRBJ2-7, with 7 bases matching TRBD1. The germline V gene has CDR1 MNHNY and CDR2 SVGAGI (reference sequence). V dropped 5 bases and J dropped 4; count of bases not matched to a gene: 2. The CDR3 has 12 amino acids. CDR3 coding DNA: TGTGCCAGCAGTACAGGGGCATACGAGCAGTACTTC. Translated, it gives CASSTGAYEQYF.

This clone was counted only a few times. This chain connects TRBV7-8 to TRBJ2-7, with D possibly matching TRBD2 (5 bases). Germline values: CDR1 SGHVS, CDR2 FQNEAQ. Trimming left V 3 bases short and J 0 bases short, with 9 bases between. The CDR3 extends over 14 amino acids. The CDR3, as DNA: TGTGCCAGCAGCTTGACGGGAAGCTCCTACGAGCAGTACTTC. Its protein product is CASSLTGSSYEQYF.

This clone was picked up a small number of times. V usage is TRBV18 and J usage is TRBJ2-2; 10 nucleotides match TRBD2. Germline CDR1 is KGHSH and CDR2 is LQKENI. Trimming cost V 5 bases and J 3 bases; bases outside gene matches: 3. The CDR3 contains 15 residues. DNA for the CDR3: TGTGCCAGCTCATACCTAGCGGGAGACACCGGGGAGCTGTTTTTT. Residues: CASSYLAGDTGELFF.

The chain recombines TRBV30 with TRBJ2-5; D gene uncertain. This CDR3 contains 11 residues. Trimming took 3 bases from V and 2 from J, leaving 4 bases between them. Germline V CDR1 and CDR2: GTSNPN, SVGIG (reference sequence). The CDR3 protein is CAWSGQETQYF. Here the CDR3 DNA reads TGTGCCTGGAGCGGGCAAGAGACCCAGTACTTC.

This clone occurred a few times. The same CDR3 can be traced to other DNA sequences in this sample. This chain joins TRBV7-2 and TRBJ2-5; TRBD2 agrees at 12 bases. The J segment lost 4 bases and the V segment lost 5 bases, leaving 2 bases of the junction unmatched. The CDR3 is 14 residues long. The germline V gene encodes CDR1 SGHTA and CDR2 FQGNSA. The CDR3 sequence is CASSPTSGGETQYF. Written as DNA, the CDR3 is TGTGCCAGCAGCCCGACTAGCGGGGGAGAGACCCAGTACTTC.

The genes are TRBV7-3 and TRBJ1-6; D possibly corresponds to TRBD1 (6 bases). This CDR3 spans 14 amino acids. In germline, CDR1 is SGHTA, CDR2 FQGTGA. Trimming took off 5 bases at V and 7 bases at J, with 12 bases between the two ends. CDR3 sequence: CASSTGQTNSPLHF. The CDR3 coding sequence is TGTGCCAGCAGCACCGGACAGACAAATTCACCCCTCCACTTT.

This clone turned up a few times. The J gene is TRBJ1-1, the V gene TRBV5-1; tentative D call: TRBD1 (5 bases). CDR1 is SGHRS and CDR2 is YFSETQ in the germline V gene. The ends were cut back, 1 base at V and 1 base at J, with 20 bases in the middle. The CDR3 totals 18 residues. The CDR3 region is CASSLFPPTAGGNTEAFF. Written as DNA, the CDR3 is TGCGCCAGCAGCTTGTTCCCCCCGACCGCGGGGGGGAACACTGAAGCTTTCTTT.

This clone was detected a few times. This chain joins TRBV5-1 and TRBJ1-6; D not resolved. CDR1 is SGHRS and CDR2 is YFSETQ in the germline V gene. CDR3 length: 14 residues. Trimming took off 1 base at V and 7 bases at J, with 9 bases between the two ends. The DNA of the CDR3 is TGCGCCAGCAGCTTGTTGTCCAGAAATTCACCCCTCCACTTT. Protein: CASSLLSRNSPLHF.